Listed here are 18 T cell receptor beta chains from one sample, sequenced in a study of blood T cell repertoires in COVID-19 (dated by TCRdb to about 2020). The method was the immunoSEQ multiplex PCR assay. This immuneACCESS table, as held by TCRdb, lists in-frame sequences with V and J called but not all clones. Of the missing ones, under half trace to an unresolved V gene in checked studies; the others have no known cause. A total of 200,000 to 250,000 clones appear in this sample, more than 85% of them only once. 0.7% to 0.85% of the sample is in the top ten clones. Sequenced sample: peripheral blood. The receptors originated from a man in his sixties with COVID-19, enrolled during active disease.

This clone has a single count. V gene TRBV19 combines with J gene TRBJ1-5; D remains unclear. The CDR3 totals 15 residues. Trimming removed 6 bases at V and 0 bases at J, with 12 bases between. Germline V lookup: CDR1 LNHDA, CDR2 SQIVND (reference sequence). In DNA form, the CDR3 reads TGTGCCAGTAGGGCGGAGCCCTATAGCAATCAGCCCCAGCATTTT. Its translation is CASRAEPYSNQPQHF.

In its sample, this clone was seen once. The J gene is TRBJ2-7, the V gene TRBV4-1, with 9 nucleotides matching TRBD1. Germline trimming cut 3 bases from V and 5 bases from J; bases unmatched to any gene: 11. This CDR3 is built from 16 residues. CDR1 and CDR2 (germline): MGHRA, YSYEKL. The CDR3 loop is CASSQGGTGRFHEQYF. CDR3 in DNA: TGCGCCAGCAGCCAGGGTGGGACAGGGAGGTTCCACGAGCAGTACTTC.

This clone has a single count. DNA of the CDR3: TGTGCCAGCAACGCAATATTACAGGAGCCCCCGGCTGGCTACACCTTC. Protein sequence: CASNAILQEPPAGYTF. This chain connects TRBV7-9 to TRBJ1-2, with D perhaps TRBD1 (5 bases). V was shortened by 7 bases and J by 7 bases, with 25 bases between the two germline ends. The V gene's germline CDR1 is SEHNR and CDR2 FQNEAQ (reference sequence). The CDR3 spans 16 residues.

This chain links TRBV12-5 with TRBJ2-5, with a tentative D call TRBD1 (5 bases). Germline V gives CDR1 LGHNT, CDR2 FRNRAP. With 0 bases removed from V and 5 bases from J, the gap between germline ends came to 25 bases. This CDR3 comprises 19 residues. The CDR3 bases are TGTGCTAGTGGTTTGGTATTAGCAGGGTCCCCCACACGATTTGAGACCCAGTACTTC. It encodes CASGLVLAGSPTRFETQYF.

V and J are TRBV18 and TRBJ2-1; 12 positions agree with TRBD2. Germline values: CDR1 KGHSH, CDR2 LQKENI. The CDR3 contains 16 residues. J lost 4 bases, V lost 3 bases, and 4 bases had no gene match. The chain's CDR3 is CASSPTSGRRYNEQFF. CDR3 coding DNA: TGTGCCAGCTCACCTACTAGCGGGAGGCGGTACAATGAGCAGTTCTTC.

The rearrangement uses TRBV30 and TRBJ1-4; 8 nucleotides match TRBD1. The germline CDR1 and CDR2 sequences are GTSNPN and SVGIG (reference sequence). The ends lost 1 base at V and 12 bases at J; junction bases unmatched: 7. There are 13 residues in the CDR3. The DNA of the CDR3 is TGTGCCTGGAGTGCCCGACAGGGGCGTGAACTGTTTTTT. Encoded protein: CAWSARQGRELFF. Complete variable domain (other parts from reference TRBV30 and TRBJ1-4): SQTIHQWPATLVQPVGSPLSLECTVEGTSNPNLYWYRQAAGRGLQLLFYSVGIGQISSEVPQNLSASRPQDRQFILSSKKLLLSDSGFYLCAWSARQGRELFFGSGTQLSVL.

The J gene is TRBJ2-7, the V gene TRBV12-2; TRBD1, as called in the table, went unchecked against the DNA. TRBV12-2 corresponds to a pseudogene. The CDR3 is made up of 20 amino acids. The CDR3 sequence: CASRLAPPEQGEHSSYEQYF. CDR3 sequence (DNA): TGTGCAAGTCGCTTGGCACCCCCGGAACAGGGGGAGCACAGCTCCTACGAGCAGTACTTC.

The chain joins TRBV3-1 (or the pseudogene TRBV3-2) to TRBJ2-1; D might be TRBD2 (7 bases). CDR1 is LGHDT, CDR2 YNNKEL, per germline (reference sequence). V shed 2 bases and J shed 15 bases, with 17 bases lying between them. The CDR3 contains 13 residues. CDR3 DNA sequence: TGTGCCAGCAGCCAAAGTAGGGGGAGGGGTGTGTTCTTC. Translating gives CASSQSRGRGVFF.

This rearrangement joins TRBV5-5 to TRBJ1-6; 9 bases are a match to TRBD1. This CDR3 is 14 amino acids long. Germline CDR1 SGHKS, CDR2 YYEKEE (reference sequence). V lost 4 bases to trimming and J lost 6 bases; unmatched junction nucleotides: 2. The CDR3 here is CASSRDRANSPLHF. The CDR3 DNA reads as TGTGCCAGCAGCCGGGACAGGGCTAATTCACCCCTCCACTTT.

The chain recombines TRBV27 with TRBJ2-7, with TRBD1 as a possible D gene (6 bases). Germline V CDR1 and CDR2: MNHEY, SMNVEV (reference sequence). The CDR3 contains 14 residues. In nucleotides, the CDR3 is TGTGCTTCAGCAAGCCAGGGGCCTGACTACGAGCAGTACTTC. Amino acids: CASASQGPDYEQYF.

This chain uses TRBV3-1 (or the pseudogene TRBV3-2) with TRBJ1-2; unclear D gene. The V end was cut by 4 bases, the J end by 5 bases, with 17 bases between. CDR1 and CDR2 (germline): LGHDT, YNNKEL (reference sequence). The CDR3 consists of 15 residues. DNA of the CDR3: TGTGCCAGCAGCCCTCTCCCGGAGGCAGTTTATGGCTACACCTTC. Residues: CASSPLPEAVYGYTF.

This clone was seen just once. This chain uses TRBV9 with TRBJ1-1; 7 bases are a match to TRBD1. The CDR3 loop spans 15 amino acids. The junction had 4 bases not matched to a gene; V was cut back by 0 bases and J by 2 bases. From germline, CDR1 is SGDLS and CDR2 YYNGEE. CDR3: CASSVDPGGNTEAFF. CDR3 coding DNA: TGTGCCAGCAGCGTAGACCCAGGGGGTAACACTGAAGCTTTCTTT.

The rearrangement uses TRBV6-6 and TRBJ1-1, with D maybe TRBD1 (6 bases). Trimming pared 7 bases from V and 6 bases from J, leaving 18 bases between. The CDR3 has 14 residues. Germline CDR1 MNHNY, CDR2 SVGAGI (reference sequence). The CDR3 nucleotides are TGTGCCAGCACTCCCGGGACAATCGACCCTGAAGCTTTCTTT. This codes for CASTPGTIDPEAFF.

This clone was observed a handful of times. The gene calls are TRBV28 and TRBJ2-7; perhaps TRBD2 as D (6 bases). This CDR3 has 14 residues. Germline values: CDR1 MDHEN, CDR2 SYDVKM. V lost 6 bases and J 4 bases, leaving 16 bases between the germline ends. The CDR3 here is CASSKGGGYYEQYF. CDR3 nucleotide sequence: TGTGCCAGCAGCAAGGGTGGGGGGTATTACGAGCAGTACTTC.

The rearrangement uses TRBV5-4 and TRBJ2-2; 8 positions agree with TRBD2. This CDR3 spans 16 amino acids. After removal of 3 bases from V and 1 base from J, the junction contained 5 bases not matched to a gene. CDR1 and CDR2 from the germline V gene are SGHNT and YYREEE (reference sequence). The CDR3 bases are TGTGCCAGCAGCTCCTCTAGCGGGCTGAACACCGGGGAGCTGTTTTTT. Translation gives CASSSSSGLNTGELFF.

The rearrangement uses TRBV19 and TRBJ1-1, with D possibly matching TRBD1 (6 bases). The ends were cut back, 1 base at V and 6 bases at J, with 9 bases in the middle. CDR3 size: 13 residues. CDR1 is LNHDA, CDR2 SQIVND, per germline (reference sequence). Here the CDR3 reads CASSIAGGPEAFF. Written as DNA, the CDR3 is TGTGCCAGTAGTATAGCGGGGGGCCCTGAAGCTTTCTTT. The full variable domain, with the rest looked up from reference TRBV19 and TRBJ1-1, is DGGITQSPKYLFRKEGQNVTLSCEQNLNHDAMYWYRQDPGQGLRLIYYSQIVNDFQKGDIAEGYSVSREKKESFPLTVTSAQKNPTAFYLCASSIAGGPEAFFGQGTRLTVV.

The chain combines TRBV27 with TRBJ1-2, with TRBD1 identical over 7 bases. The CDR3 runs 15 residues. V lost 0 bases to trimming and J lost 6 bases; unmatched junction nucleotides: 7. Per the germline V gene, CDR1 is MNHEY and CDR2 is SMNVEV (reference sequence). The CDR3 reads CASSLSTGAADGYTF. CDR3 nucleotides: TGTGCCAGCAGTTTATCTACAGGGGCCGCGGATGGCTACACCTTC.

The CDR3 coding sequence is TGTGCCAGCAGCTTGAGCCCCCGACCTAGATCACCCCTCCACTTT. Its translation: CASSLSPRPRSPLHF. The chain employs TRBV7-8 and TRBJ1-6; D remains ambiguous. The V and J ends lost 3 bases and 10 bases respectively, with 16 bases between them. The CDR3 has 15 amino acids. The V gene's germline CDR1 is SGHVS and CDR2 FQNEAQ.